Here is one T cell receptor (beta chain) with its context. This entry comes from a study of blood T cell repertoires in COVID-19. The data were produced by immunoSEQ multiplex PCR, yet TCRdb's version contains in-frame clones alone and is incomplete. Here the sample spans approximately 380,000 clones, approximately 90% being singletons. V lost 1 base and J lost 6, with 21 bases in between. The germline gives CDR1 MGHRA, CDR2 YSYEKL. The CDR3 is 17 amino acids. Clinical history as reported by participants underpinned cohort assignment. The rearrangement links TRBV4-1 to TRBJ1-2, with TRBD1 as a possible D gene (6 bases). Input material: PBMCs or T cells enriched from blood (not recorded which). The TCR was taken from a woman aged 35 to 49 who had been exposed to COVID-19. The CDR3, as DNA: TGCGCCAGCAGCCAAGGGGGACTACAGGGCTCCAGGAATGGCTACACCTTC. Its translation: CASSQGGLQGSRNGYTF.